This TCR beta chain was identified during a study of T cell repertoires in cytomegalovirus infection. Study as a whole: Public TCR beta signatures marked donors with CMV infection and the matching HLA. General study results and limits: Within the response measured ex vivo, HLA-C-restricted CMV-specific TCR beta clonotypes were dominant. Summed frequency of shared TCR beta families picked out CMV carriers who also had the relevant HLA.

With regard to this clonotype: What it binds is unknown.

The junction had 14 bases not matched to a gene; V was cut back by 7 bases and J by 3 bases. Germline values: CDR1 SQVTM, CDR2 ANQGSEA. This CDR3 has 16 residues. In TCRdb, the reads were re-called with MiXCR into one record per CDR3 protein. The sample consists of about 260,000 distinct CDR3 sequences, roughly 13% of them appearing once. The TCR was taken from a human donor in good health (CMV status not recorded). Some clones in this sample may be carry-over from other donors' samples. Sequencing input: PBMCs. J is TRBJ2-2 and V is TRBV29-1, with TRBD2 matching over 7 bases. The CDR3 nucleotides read TGCAGCGCTTCCCCGAGCGGGATCGTCCACACCGGGGAGCTGTTTTTT. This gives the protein CSASPSGIVHTGELFF.